This TCR beta chain emerged from a study of T cells in Graves' hyperthyroidism and ophthalmopathy. The CDR3 is 16 residues long. V was trimmed by 4 bases and J by 3 bases, leaving 19 bases between them. Germline V lookup: CDR1 ENHRY, CDR2 SYGVKD. Template material for amplifying TCR beta CDR3 regions consisted of RNA transcripts. A set of HTBI primers served as the primers for a first-round RT-PCR of the TCR CDR3. TCRdb re-called the multiplex PCR reads with MiXCR, one entry per CDR3 protein. In the table there are a few hundred thousand distinct CDR3 sequences, around a sixth of which are singletons. This clonotype was seen many times.

The TCR sequence derives from a woman aged 30 to 39 with Graves' hyperthyroidism. This chain connects TRBV10-3 to TRBJ2-7; possibly TRBD1 for D (5 bases). The sequenced sample consisted of blood. The CDR3 DNA is TGTGCCATCAGTGGAAGAAGGGGATCGGAAGTCTACGAGCAGTACTTC. It encodes CAISGRRGSEVYEQYF.